The following is a T cell receptor beta chain sequence with its context. The data stem from a study of human T cells and chemical hapten exposure. Germline V gene lookup returns CDR1 MNHEY and CDR2 SVGAGI. This CDR3 region has 11 residues. V lost 6 bases, J lost 4 bases, and 6 bases lay in between. As for time point: pre-sensitization, week 0. Treatment specified: therapeutic diphenylcyclopropenone sensitization with weekly scalp DPC. Each CDR3 protein gets one entry after TCRdb re-called the RACE reads with MiXCR. The sample includes fewer than 200,000 distinct CDR3 sequences, around 30% seen only once; the top ten take about 2.7%.

The chain links TRBV6-5 to TRBJ1-1; tentative D call: TRBD1 (5 bases). The sample here was whole blood, taken in connection with sensitization to the hapten diphenylcyclopropenone (DPC). The sequence came from a woman in her twenties or thirties with alopecia areata. Some clones in this sample may be carry-over from other donors' samples. CDR3: CASSTGTEAFF. The CDR3 nucleotides read TGTGCCAGCAGCACAGGCACTGAAGCTTTCTTT.